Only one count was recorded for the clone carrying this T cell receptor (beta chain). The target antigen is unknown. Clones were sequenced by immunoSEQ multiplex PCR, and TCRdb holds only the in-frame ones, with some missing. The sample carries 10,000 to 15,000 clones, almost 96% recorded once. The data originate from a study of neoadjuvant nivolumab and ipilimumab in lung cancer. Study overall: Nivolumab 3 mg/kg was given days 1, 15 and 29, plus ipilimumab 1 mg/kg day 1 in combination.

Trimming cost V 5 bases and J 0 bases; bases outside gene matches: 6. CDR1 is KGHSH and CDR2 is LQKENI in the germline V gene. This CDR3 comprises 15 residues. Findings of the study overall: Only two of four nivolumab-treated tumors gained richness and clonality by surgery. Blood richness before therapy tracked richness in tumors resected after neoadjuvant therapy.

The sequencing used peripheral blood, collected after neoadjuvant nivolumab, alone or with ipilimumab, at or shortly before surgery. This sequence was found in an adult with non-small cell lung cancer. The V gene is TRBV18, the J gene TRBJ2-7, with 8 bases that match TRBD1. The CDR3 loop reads CASSTDRVRSYEQYF. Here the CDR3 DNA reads TGTGCCAGCTCAACGGACAGGGTCCGCTCCTACGAGCAGTACTTC.